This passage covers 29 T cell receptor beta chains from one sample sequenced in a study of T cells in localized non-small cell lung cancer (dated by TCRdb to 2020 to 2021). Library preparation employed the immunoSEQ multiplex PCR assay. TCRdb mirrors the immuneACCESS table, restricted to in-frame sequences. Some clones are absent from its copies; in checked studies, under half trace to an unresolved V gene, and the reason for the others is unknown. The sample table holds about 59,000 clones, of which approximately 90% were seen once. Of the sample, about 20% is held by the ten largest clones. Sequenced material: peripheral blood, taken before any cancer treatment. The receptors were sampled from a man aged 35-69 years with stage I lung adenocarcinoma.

The CDR3 reads CASSLTQTTGSTGELFF. CDR3 sequence (DNA): TGTGCCAGCAGCTTAACACAAACTACAGGGAGCACCGGGGAGCTGTTTTTT. The chain joins TRBV7-3 to TRBJ2-2, with a tentative D call TRBD1 (6 bases). Trimming left V 0 bases short and J 4 bases short, with 15 bases between. Germline assignment: CDR1 SGHTA and CDR2 FQGTGA. The CDR3 loop spans 17 amino acids.

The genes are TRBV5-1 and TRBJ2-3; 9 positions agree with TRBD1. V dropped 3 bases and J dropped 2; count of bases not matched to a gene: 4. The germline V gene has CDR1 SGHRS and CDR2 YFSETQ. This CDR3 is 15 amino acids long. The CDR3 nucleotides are TGCGCCAGCAGCTCACGGGACAGGGTCACAGATACGCAGTATTTT. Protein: CASSSRDRVTDTQYF.

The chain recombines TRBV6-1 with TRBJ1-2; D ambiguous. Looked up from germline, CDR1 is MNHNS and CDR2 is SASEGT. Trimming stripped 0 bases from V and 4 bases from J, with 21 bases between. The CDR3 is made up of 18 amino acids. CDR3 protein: CASSEAPGRFGPSYGYTF. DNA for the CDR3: TGTGCCAGCAGTGAAGCCCCCGGGAGGTTCGGGCCGAGCTATGGCTACACCTTC.

In DNA form, the CDR3 reads TGCGCCAGCAGCCAAGATAGGACTAGCGGCTACAATGAGCAGTTCTTC. Translated: CASSQDRTSGYNEQFF. The chain uses TRBV4-3 and TRBJ2-1; TRBD2 aligns across 10 bases. V was clipped by 0 bases and J by 3 bases; unmatched bases: 2. This CDR3 is built from 16 residues. Germline V gene data show CDR1 as LGHNA and CDR2 as YSLEER.

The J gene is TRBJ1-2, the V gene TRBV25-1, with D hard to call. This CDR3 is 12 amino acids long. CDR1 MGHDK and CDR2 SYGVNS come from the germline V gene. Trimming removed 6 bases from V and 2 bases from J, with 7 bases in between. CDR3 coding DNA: TGTGCCAGCAGGGGTGGCAACTATGGCTACACCTTC. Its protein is CASRGGNYGYTF.

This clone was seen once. For the CDR3, the DNA is TGTGCCATCAGGTTGACTAGCGGGACAGATACGCAGTATTTT. Its protein product is CAIRLTSGTDTQYF. The chain is built from TRBV10-3 and TRBJ2-3, with 10 bases matching TRBD2. Trimming at V came to 6 bases and at J to 3 bases, leaving 3 bases not matched to a gene. The CDR3 is 14 amino acids. The germline V gene encodes CDR1 ENHRY and CDR2 SYGVKD.

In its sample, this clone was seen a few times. CDR3 residues: CASSQDLEGTYGYTF. The CDR3 nucleotides read TGTGCCAGCAGCCAAGATTTGGAGGGAACCTATGGCTACACCTTC. This chain uses TRBV4-2 with TRBJ1-2; D gene ambiguous. Germline V gene sequence: CDR1 LGHNA, CDR2 YNFKEQ. V was shortened by 0 bases and J by 4 bases, with 12 bases between the two germline ends. This CDR3 contains 15 residues.

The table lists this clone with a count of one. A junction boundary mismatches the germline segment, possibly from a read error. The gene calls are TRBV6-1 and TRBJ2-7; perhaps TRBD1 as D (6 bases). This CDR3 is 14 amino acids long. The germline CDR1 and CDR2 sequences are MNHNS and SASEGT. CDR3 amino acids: CASSEGRGTYEQYF. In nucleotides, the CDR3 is TGTGCCAGCAGCGAAGGTAGGGGGACCTACGAGCAGTACTTC.

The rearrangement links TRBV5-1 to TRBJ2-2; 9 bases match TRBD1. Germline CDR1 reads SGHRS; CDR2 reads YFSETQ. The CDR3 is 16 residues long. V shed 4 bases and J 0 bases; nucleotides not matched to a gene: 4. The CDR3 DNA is TGCGCCAGCAGCATACAGGGGGCCCCGAACACCGGGGAGCTGTTTTTT. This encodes CASSIQGAPNTGELFF.

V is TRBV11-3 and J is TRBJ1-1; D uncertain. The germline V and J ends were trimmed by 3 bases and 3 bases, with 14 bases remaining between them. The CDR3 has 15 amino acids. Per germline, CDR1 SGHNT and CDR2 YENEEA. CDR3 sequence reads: CASSFRRGRDTEAFF. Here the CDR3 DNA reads TGTGCCAGCAGCTTTAGGAGAGGGCGGGACACTGAAGCTTTCTTT.

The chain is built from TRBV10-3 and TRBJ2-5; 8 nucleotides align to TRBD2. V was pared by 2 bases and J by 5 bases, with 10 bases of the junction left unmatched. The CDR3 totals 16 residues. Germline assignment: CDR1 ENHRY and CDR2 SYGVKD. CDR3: CAISEKVAGPAETQYF. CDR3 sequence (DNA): TGTGCCATCAGTGAGAAGGTAGCGGGACCAGCGGAGACCCAGTACTTC.

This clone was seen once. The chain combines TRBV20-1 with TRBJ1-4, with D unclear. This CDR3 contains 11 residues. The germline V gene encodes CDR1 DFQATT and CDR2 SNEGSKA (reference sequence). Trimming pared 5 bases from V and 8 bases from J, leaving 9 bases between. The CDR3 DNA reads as TGCAGTGCTCCCCTGTTCGAAAAACTGTTTTTT. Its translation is CSAPLFEKLFF.

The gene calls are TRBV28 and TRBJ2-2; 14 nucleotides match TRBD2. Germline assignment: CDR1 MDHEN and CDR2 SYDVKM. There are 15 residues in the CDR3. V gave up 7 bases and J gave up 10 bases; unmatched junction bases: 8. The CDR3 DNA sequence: TGTGCCAGCACCGCCGCGGGACTAGCGGGAGAGGAGCTGTTTTTT. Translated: CASTAAGLAGEELFF.

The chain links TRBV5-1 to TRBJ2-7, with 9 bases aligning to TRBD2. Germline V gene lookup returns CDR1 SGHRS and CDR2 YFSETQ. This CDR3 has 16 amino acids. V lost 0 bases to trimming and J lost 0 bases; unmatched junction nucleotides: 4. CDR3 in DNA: TGCGCCAGCAGCTTGGGCTTTAGCGGGAGCTCCTACGAGCAGTACTTC. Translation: CASSLGFSGSSYEQYF. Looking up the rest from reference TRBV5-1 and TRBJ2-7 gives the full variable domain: KAGVTQTPRYLIKTRGQQVTLSCSPISGHRSVSWYQQTPGQGLQFLFEYFSETQRNKGNFPGRFSGRQFSNSRSEMNVSTLELGDSALYLCASSLGFSGSSYEQYFGPGTRLTVT.

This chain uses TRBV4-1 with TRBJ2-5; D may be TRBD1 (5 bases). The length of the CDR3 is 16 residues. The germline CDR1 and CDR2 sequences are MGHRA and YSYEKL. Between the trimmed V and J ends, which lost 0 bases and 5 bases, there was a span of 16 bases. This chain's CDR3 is CASSQDGPGSIETQYF. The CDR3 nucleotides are TGCGCCAGCAGCCAAGATGGCCCAGGGTCGATCGAGACCCAGTACTTC.

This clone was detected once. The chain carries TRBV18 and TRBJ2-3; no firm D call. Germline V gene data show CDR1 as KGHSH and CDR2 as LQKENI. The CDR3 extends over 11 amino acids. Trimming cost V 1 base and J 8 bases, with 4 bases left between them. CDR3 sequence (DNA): TGTGCCAGCTCACCACGGGTTACGCAGTATTTT. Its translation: CASSPRVTQYF.

Written as DNA, the CDR3 is TGTGCCAGTAGTATAGACGGGACTAGCGGGCGAGTGACCCAGTACTTC. It codes for CASSIDGTSGRVTQYF. J is TRBJ2-5 and V is TRBV19; 12 nucleotides line up with TRBD2. Germline trimming cut 0 bases from V and 7 bases from J; bases unmatched to any gene: 6. CDR3 length equals 16 residues. The germline V gene encodes CDR1 LNHDA and CDR2 SQIVND (reference sequence).

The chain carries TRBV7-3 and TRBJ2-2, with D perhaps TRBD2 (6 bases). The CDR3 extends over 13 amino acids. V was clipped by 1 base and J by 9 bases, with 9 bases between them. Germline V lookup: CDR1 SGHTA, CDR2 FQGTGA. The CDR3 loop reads CASSLNGRRELFF. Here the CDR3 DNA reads TGTGCCAGCAGCTTAAACGGGAGAAGGGAGCTGTTTTTT.

CDR3 region: CASSYSPRGSYNEQFF. The CDR3 coding sequence is TGTGCCAGCAGTTACTCCCCCAGGGGTTCCTACAATGAGCAGTTCTTC. V and J are TRBV6-6 and TRBJ2-1; a weak D match, TRBD1 (6 bases). V shed 0 bases and J shed 1 base, with 10 bases lying between them. This CDR3 comprises 16 residues. Germline V gene data show CDR1 as MNHNY and CDR2 as SVGAGI (reference sequence).

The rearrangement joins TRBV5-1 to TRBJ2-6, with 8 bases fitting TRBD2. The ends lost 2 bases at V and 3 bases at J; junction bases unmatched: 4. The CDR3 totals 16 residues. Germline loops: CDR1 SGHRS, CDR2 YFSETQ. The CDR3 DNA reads TGCGCCAGCAGCTTCGGGGGGGCGAGTGGGGCCAACGTCCTGACTTTC. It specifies CASSFGGASGANVLTF.

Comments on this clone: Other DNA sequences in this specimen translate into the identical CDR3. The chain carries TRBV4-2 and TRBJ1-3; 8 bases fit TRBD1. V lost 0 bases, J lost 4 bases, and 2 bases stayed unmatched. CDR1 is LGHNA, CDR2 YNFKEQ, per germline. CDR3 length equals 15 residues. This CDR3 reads CASSQEDRAGNTIYF. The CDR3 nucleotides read TGTGCCAGCAGCCAAGAGGACAGGGCGGGAAACACCATATATTTT.

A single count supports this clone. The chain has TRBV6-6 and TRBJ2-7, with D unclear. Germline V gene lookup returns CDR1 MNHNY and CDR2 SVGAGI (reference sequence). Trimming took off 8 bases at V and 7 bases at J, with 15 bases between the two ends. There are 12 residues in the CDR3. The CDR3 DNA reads TGTGCCAGCGGCAAGTCTACCTGGGAGCAGTACTTC. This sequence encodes CASGKSTWEQYF.

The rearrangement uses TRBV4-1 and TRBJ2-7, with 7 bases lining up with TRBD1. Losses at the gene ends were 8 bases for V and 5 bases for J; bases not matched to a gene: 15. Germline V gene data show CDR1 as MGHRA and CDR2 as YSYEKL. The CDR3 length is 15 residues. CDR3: CASYLPDREGNEQYF. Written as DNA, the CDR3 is TGCGCCAGCTACCTACCAGACAGGGAAGGCAACGAGCAGTACTTC.

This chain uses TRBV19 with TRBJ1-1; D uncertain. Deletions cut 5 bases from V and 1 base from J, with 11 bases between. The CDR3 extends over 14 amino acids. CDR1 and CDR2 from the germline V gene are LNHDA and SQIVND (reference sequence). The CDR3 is CASSPRGTNTEAFF. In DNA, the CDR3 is TGTGCCAGTAGTCCTCGTGGAACGAACACTGAAGCTTTCTTT.

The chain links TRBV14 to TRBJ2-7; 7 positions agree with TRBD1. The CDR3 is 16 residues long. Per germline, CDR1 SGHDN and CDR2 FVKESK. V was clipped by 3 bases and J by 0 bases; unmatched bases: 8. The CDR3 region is CASSQPGGSSSYEQYF. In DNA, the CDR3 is TGTGCCAGCAGCCAGCCAGGGGGTTCGAGCTCCTACGAGCAGTACTTC.

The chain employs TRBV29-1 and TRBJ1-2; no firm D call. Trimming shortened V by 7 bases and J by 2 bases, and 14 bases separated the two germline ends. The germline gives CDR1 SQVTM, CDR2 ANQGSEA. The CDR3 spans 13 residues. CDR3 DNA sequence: TGCAGCGCAAGAATTTCGGGAAACTATGGCTACACCTTC. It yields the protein CSARISGNYGYTF. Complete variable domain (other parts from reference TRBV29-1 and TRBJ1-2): SAVISQKPSRDICQRGTSLTIQCQVDSQVTMMFWYRQQPGQSLTLIATANQGSEATYESGFVIDKFPISRPNLTFSTLTVSNMSPEDSSIYLCSARISGNYGYTFGSGTRLTVV.

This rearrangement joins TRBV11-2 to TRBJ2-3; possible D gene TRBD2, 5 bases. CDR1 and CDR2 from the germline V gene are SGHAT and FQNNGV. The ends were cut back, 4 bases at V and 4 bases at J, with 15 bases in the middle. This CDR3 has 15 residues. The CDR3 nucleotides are TGTGCCAGCAGCTCCGGAGAGGGTCGATCAGATACGCAGTATTTT. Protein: CASSSGEGRSDTQYF.

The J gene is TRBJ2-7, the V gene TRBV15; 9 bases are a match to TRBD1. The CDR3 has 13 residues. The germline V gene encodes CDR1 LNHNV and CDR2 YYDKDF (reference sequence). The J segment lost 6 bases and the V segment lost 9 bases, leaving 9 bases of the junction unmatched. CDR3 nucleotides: TGTGCCACTAGGGGTCGGACAGGGGTCGAGCAGTACTTC. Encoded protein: CATRGRTGVEQYF. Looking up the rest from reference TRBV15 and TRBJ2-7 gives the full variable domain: DAMVIQNPRYQVTQFGKPVTLSCSQTLNHNVMYWYQQKSSQAPKLLFHYYDKDFNNEADTPDNFQSRRPNTSFCFLDIRSPGLGDTAMYLCATRGRTGVEQYFGPGTRLTVT.

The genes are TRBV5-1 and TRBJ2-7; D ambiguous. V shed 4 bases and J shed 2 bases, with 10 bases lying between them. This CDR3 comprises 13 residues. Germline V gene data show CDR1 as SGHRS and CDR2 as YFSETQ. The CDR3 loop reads CASSQDPTYEQYF. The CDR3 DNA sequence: TGCGCCAGCAGCCAGGACCCCACCTACGAGCAGTACTTC. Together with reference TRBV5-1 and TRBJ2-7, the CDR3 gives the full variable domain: KAGVTQTPRYLIKTRGQQVTLSCSPISGHRSVSWYQQTPGQGLQFLFEYFSETQRNKGNFPGRFSGRQFSNSRSEMNVSTLELGDSALYLCASSQDPTYEQYFGPGTRLTVT.